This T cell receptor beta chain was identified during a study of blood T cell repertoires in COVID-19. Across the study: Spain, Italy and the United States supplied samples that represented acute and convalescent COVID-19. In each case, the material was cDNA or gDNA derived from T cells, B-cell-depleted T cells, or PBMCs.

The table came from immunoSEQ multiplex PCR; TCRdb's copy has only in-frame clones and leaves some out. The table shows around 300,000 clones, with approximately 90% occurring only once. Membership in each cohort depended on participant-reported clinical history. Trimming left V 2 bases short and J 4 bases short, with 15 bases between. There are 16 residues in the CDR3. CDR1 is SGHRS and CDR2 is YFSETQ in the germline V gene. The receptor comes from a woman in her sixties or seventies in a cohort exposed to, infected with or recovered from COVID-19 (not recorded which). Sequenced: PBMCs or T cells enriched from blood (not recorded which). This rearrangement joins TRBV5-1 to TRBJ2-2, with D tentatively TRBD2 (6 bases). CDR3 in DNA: TGCGCCAGCAGCTTTGGGGGGACCGCGGCCACCGGGGAGCTGTTTTTT. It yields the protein CASSFGGTAATGELFF.